This TCR beta chain was sequenced for a study of vaccination effects on CD4 cells after COVID-19 (dated by TCRdb to the early 2020s). General notes on the study: Each participant got two doses of an mRNA SARS-CoV-2 vaccine, either BNT162b2 or mRNA-1273. SARS-CoV-2 spike-specific CD4+ TCR repertoires were compared before and after mRNA vaccination in COVID-19 convalescent patients and in infection-naive vaccine recipients. Altogether, around eleven COVID-19 convalescent patients and a handful of SARS-CoV-2-naive healthy vaccine recipients made up the full study. Cultures from other donors in the study were sequenced with the Oncomine TCR Beta short-read assay on an Illumina iSeq 100. Overall results and qualifications from the work: The study was limited by a small number of convalescent patients, and early post-infection timepoints were lacking. Among healthy vaccine recipients, nearly all vaccine-induced clones were SARS-CoV-2 mono-reactive, and just 1 of 255 was cross-reactive with common cold coronaviruses. Both infection-induced and vaccine-induced clones contracted markedly at late post-vaccination timepoints, which is consistent with waning T cell responses.

With regard to this clone: No cognate antigen has been identified for it. Base qualities are not provided; no much larger clone lies one nucleotide away.

The germline V gene (reference sequence) supplies CDR1 SEHNR and CDR2 FQNEAQ. Germline trimming amounts to 5 bases on V and 3 bases on J, with 5 as the count of junction bases outside the gene matches. The CDR3 numbers 15 residues from cysteine through phenylalanine. Left in the record is the CDR3 DNA by itself, 45 bases read in frame from the first base. Libraries were built with the immunoSEQ multiplex PCR assay. TCR beta CDR3 sequencing was performed on DNA from the cultured, isolated CD4+ T cells. The authors' analysis ran thus. Non-productive TCR sequences were discarded, and reads were trimmed to the CDR3 region, with only CDR3s of 7 or more amino acids retained. Antigen-specific clonotypes were identified with the MANAFEST web app by comparing expansion in peptide wells against reference cultures. Positive clones required FDR<0.05 expansion versus reference and all other wells, odds ratio above 5, and frequency above 0.1% in two replicate wells. A clonotype was called cross-reactive if it was significantly expanded both in SARS-CoV-2 spike wells and in at least one common cold coronavirus spike condition. CDR3 similarity was assessed by Levenshtein distance using the stringdist R package, and unrooted trees were constructed with ape in R 3.6.1. Entries here come from immuneACCESS through TCRdb and include only in-frame sequences with V and J called. Some clones fail to appear in such tables; in the studies checked, an unresolved V gene covers under half of the shortfall, and the cause of the remainder is unknown. V, J and clone size derive from that table, while D and trimming were established from the DNA sequence. The table for this sample lists 26,000 or so clones; around 70% of them were counted only once. Under 12% of the sample lies in the top ten.

To identify antigen-specific CD4+ T cell clonotypes by their expansion, the ViraFEST assay first stimulated PBMC with viral peptide pools and then applied TCR sequencing. After 10 to 11 days of culture, CD4+ T cells were isolated with the EasySep CD4+ T cell isolation kit. Healthy vaccine recipients had no prior SARS-CoV-2 infection, confirmed by negative nucleocapsid antibodies before and after vaccination. Each well held around 2 million PBMC cultured in IMDM containing roughly 5% human AB serum, 9 to 10 IU/ml IL-2 and gentamicin, along with roughly 10 ug/ml peptides. On days 3 and 7, half of the culture medium was replaced with fresh IL-2-containing medium. Unless noted otherwise, every peptide stimulation condition was cultured in triplicate wells. PBMC were separated from whole blood using Ficoll-Paque Plus gradient centrifugation and were then either cryopreserved at -140C or used fresh. The overlapping peptide pools covered the spike proteins of SARS-CoV-2 as well as those of the common cold coronaviruses HCoV-NL63, HCoV-OC43 and HCoV-229E. Genomic DNA was extracted from cultured CD4+ T cells with the QIAamp micro DNA kit.

The sample in question was CD4+ T cells from PBMCs cultured with SARS-CoV-2 spike peptides, obtained before COVID-19 vaccination. In the paper's terms, the cell subset or site label means: SARS-CoV-2 spike overlapping peptide pool stimulation. The V gene is TRBV7-9 and the J gene is TRBJ2-1; TRBD2 aligns with 9 central bases. This clonotype originated in a human donor who received a COVID-19 vaccine. The CDR3 protein: CASSHRLADYNEQFF. The nucleotide sequence is given as TGTGCCAGCAGCCACCGACTAGCGGACTACAATGAGCAGTTCTTC.